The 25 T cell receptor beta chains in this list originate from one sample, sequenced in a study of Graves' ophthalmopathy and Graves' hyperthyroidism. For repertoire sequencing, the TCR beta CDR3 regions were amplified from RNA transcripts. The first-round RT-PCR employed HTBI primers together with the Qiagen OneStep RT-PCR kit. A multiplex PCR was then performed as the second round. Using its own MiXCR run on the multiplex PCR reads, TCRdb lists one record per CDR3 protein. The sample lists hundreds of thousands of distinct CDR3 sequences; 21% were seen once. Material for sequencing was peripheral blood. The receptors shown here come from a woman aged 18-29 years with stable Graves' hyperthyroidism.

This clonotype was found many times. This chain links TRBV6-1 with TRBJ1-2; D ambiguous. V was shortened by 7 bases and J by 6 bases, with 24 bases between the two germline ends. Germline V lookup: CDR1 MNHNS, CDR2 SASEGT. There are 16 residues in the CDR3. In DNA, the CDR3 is TGTGCCAGCACTCCCCGGACGAGTTGGGGTGCAAATGGCTACACCTTC. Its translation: CASTPRTSWGANGYTF.

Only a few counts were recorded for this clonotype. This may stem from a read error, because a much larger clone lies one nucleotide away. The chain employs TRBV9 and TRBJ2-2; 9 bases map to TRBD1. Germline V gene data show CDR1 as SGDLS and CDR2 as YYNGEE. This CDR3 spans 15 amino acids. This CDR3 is CASSFRTGDTGELCF. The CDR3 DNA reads TGTGCCAGCAGCTTTCGGACAGGGGACACCGGGGAGCTGTGTTTT.

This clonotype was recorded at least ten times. The DNA for the CDR3 is TGCGCCAGCAGCTTAAGACTAGCGGGAGAGGAAACCTACGAGCAGTACTTC. It encodes CASSLRLAGEETYEQYF. This chain links TRBV5-1 with TRBJ2-7, with 12 nucleotides matching TRBD2. The germline V gene has CDR1 SGHRS and CDR2 YFSETQ. The J segment lost 2 bases and the V segment lost 2 bases, leaving 8 bases of the junction unmatched. This CDR3 region has 17 residues.

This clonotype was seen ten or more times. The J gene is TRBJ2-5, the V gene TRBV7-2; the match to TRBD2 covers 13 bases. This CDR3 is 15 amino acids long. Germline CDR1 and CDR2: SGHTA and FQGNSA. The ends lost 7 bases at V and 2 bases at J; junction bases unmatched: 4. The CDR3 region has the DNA TGTGCCAGCACCCCGGGACTAGCGGGACAAGAGACCCAGTACTTC. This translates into CASTPGLAGQETQYF.

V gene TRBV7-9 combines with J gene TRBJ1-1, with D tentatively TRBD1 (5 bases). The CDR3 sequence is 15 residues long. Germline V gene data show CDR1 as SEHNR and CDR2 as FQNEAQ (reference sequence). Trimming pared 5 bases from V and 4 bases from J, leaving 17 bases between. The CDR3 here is CASSTGDSRGTEAFF. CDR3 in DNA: TGTGCCAGCAGCACAGGAGACAGTAGAGGCACTGAAGCTTTCTTT.

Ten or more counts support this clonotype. CDR3 sequence (DNA): TGCGCCAGCAGCTTGGTAGTGGGAGAGACCCAGTACTTC. Translation gives CASSLVVGETQYF. The rearrangement joins TRBV5-1 to TRBJ2-5; the D is unclear. The V gene's germline CDR1 is SGHRS and CDR2 YFSETQ. Trimming shortened V by 0 bases and J by 4 bases, and 7 bases separated the two germline ends. The CDR3 is made up of 13 amino acids. The whole variable domain, remainder taken from reference TRBV5-1 and TRBJ2-5, is KAGVTQTPRYLIKTRGQQVTLSCSPISGHRSVSWYQQTPGQGLQFLFEYFSETQRNKGNFPGRFSGRQFSNSRSEMNVSTLELGDSALYLCASSLVVGETQYFGPGTRLLVL.

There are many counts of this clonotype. Here the CDR3 reads CAISESTGPANVLTF. The CDR3, as DNA: TGTGCCATCAGTGAGTCTACAGGCCCCGCCAACGTCCTGACTTTC. The chain carries TRBV10-3 and TRBJ2-6; the D gene is possibly TRBD1 (5 bases). The V gene lost 0 bases and the J gene lost 7 bases, with 10 bases spanning the gap. Germline V CDR1 and CDR2: ENHRY, SYGVKD. The CDR3 is made up of 15 amino acids.

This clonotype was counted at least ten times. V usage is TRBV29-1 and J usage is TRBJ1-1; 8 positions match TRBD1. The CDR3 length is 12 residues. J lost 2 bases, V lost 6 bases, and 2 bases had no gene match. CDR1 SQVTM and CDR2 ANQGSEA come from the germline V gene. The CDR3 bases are TGCAGCGTAGGACAGGGAAACACTGAAGCTTTCTTT. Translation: CSVGQGNTEAFF. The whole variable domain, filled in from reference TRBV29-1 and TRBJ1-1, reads SAVISQKPSRDICQRGTSLTIQCQVDSQVTMMFWYRQQPGQSLTLIATANQGSEATYESGFVIDKFPISRPNLTFSTLTVSNMSPEDSSIYLCSVGQGNTEAFFGQGTRLTVV.

The DNA for the CDR3 is TGTGCCAGCAGTTCCCGGACCCGCTACGAGCAGTACTTC. Encoded protein: CASSSRTRYEQYF. V and J are TRBV6-5 and TRBJ2-7; no clear D. V shed 4 bases and J shed 3 bases, with 10 bases lying between them. CDR3 length equals 13 residues. Looked up from germline, CDR1 is MNHEY and CDR2 is SVGAGI.

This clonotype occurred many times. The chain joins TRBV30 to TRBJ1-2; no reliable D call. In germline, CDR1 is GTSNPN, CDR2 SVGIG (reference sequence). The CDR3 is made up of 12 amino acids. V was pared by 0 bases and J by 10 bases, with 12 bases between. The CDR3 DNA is TGTGCCTGGAGTGTTGGTGGTATGGCCTACACCTTC. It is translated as CAWSVGGMAYTF.

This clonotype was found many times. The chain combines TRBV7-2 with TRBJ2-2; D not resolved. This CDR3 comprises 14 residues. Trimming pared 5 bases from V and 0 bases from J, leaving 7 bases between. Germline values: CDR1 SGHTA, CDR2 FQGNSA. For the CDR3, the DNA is TGTGCCAGCAGCCCCCGGACGAACACCGGGGAGCTGTTTTTT. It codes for CASSPRTNTGELFF.

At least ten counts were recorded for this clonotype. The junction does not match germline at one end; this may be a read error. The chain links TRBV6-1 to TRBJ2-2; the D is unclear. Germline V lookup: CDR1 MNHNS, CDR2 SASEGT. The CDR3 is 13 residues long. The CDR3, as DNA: TGTGCCAGCAGAACCTCGAAAACCGGGGAGCTGTTTTTT. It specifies CASRTSKTGELFF.

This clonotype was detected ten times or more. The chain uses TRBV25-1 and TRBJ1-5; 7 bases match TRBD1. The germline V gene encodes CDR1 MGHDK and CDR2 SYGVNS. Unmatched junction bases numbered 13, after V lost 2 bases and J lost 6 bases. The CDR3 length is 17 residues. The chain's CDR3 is CASSENREEGAAQPQHF. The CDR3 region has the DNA TGTGCCAGCAGTGAAAATAGGGAGGAGGGGGCGGCTCAGCCCCAGCATTTT.

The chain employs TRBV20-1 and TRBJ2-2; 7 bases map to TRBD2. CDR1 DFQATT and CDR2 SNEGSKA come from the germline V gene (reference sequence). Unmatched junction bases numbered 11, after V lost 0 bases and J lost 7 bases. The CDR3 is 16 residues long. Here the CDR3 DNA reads TGCAGTGCTAGAGAGATGGGAGGGATGGGGTTCGGGGAGCTGTTTTTT. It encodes CSAREMGGMGFGELFF.

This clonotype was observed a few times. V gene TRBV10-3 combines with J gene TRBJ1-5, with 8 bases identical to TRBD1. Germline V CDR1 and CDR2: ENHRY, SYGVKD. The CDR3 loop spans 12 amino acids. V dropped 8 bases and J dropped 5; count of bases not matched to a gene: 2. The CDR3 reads CAIGQGDQPQHF. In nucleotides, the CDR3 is TGTGCCATCGGACAGGGCGATCAGCCCCAGCATTTT.

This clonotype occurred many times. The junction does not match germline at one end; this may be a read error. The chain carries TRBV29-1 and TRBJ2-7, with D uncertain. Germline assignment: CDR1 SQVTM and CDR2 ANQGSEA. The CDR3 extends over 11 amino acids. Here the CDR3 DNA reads TGCAGCGTTGAGGACGTGGACGAGCAGTGCTTC. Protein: CSVEDVDEQCF.

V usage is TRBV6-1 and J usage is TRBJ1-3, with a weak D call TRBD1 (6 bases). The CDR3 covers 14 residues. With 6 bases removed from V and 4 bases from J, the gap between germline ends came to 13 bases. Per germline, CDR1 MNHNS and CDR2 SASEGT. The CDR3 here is CASSSQGYGNTIYF. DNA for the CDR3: TGTGCCAGCAGCTCACAGGGATACGGAAACACCATATATTTT.

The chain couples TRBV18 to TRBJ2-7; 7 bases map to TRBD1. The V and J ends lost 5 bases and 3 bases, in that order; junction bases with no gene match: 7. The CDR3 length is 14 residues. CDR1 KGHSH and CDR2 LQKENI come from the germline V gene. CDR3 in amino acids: CASSTGALSYEQYF. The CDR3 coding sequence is TGTGCCAGCTCAACAGGGGCCCTCAGCTACGAGCAGTACTTC.

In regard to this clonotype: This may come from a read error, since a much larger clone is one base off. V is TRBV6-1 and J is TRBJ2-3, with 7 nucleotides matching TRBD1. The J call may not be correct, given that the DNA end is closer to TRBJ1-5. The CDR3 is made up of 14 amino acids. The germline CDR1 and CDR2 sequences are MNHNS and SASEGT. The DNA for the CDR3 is TGTGCCAGCGGCGGTGCAGGGGGAGCAGATACGCAGCATTTT. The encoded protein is CASGGAGGADTQHF.

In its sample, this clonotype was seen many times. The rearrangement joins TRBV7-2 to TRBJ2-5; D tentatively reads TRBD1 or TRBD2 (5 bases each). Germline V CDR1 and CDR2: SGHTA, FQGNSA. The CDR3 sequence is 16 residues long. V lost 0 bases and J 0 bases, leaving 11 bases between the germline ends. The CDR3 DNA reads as TGTGCCAGCAGCTTAGCGGGACGGCTGTACCAAGAGACCCAGTACTTC. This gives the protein CASSLAGRLYQETQYF.

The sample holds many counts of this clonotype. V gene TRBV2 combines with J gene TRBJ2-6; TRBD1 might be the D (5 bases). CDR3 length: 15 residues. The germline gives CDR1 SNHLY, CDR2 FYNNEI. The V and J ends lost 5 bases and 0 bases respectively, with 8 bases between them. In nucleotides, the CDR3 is TGTGCCAGCAGTCGTGGGGCCTCTGGGGCCAACGTCCTGACTTTC. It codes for CASSRGASGANVLTF.

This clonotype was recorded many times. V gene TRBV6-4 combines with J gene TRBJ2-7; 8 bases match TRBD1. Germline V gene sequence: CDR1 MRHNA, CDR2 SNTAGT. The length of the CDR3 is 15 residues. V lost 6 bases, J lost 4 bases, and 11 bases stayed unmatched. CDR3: CASRLGQGNWYEQYF. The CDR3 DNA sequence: TGTGCCAGCAGACTCGGACAGGGTAATTGGTACGAGCAGTACTTC.

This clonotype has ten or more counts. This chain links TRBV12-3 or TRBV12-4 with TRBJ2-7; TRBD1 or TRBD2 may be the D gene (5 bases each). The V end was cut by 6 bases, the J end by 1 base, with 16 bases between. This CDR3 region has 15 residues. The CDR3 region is CASSKGPMTSYEQYF. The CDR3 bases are TGTGCCAGCAGCAAGGGACCTATGACTTCCTACGAGCAGTACTTC.

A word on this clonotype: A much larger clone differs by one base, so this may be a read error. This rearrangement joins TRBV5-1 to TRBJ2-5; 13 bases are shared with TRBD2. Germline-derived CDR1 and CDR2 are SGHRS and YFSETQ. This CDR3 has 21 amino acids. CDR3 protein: CASSWDTGTSGEGLPQETLYF. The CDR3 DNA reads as TGCGCCAGCAGCTGGGACACCGGGACTAGCGGGGAAGGCCTACCCCAAGAGACCCTGTACTTC.

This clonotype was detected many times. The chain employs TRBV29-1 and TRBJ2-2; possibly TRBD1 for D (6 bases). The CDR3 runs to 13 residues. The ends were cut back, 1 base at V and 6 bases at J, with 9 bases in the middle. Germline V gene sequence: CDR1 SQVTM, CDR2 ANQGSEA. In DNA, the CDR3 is TGCAGCGTTGAAGGGACAGAGCCCGGGGAGCTGTTTTTT. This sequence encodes CSVEGTEPGELFF.